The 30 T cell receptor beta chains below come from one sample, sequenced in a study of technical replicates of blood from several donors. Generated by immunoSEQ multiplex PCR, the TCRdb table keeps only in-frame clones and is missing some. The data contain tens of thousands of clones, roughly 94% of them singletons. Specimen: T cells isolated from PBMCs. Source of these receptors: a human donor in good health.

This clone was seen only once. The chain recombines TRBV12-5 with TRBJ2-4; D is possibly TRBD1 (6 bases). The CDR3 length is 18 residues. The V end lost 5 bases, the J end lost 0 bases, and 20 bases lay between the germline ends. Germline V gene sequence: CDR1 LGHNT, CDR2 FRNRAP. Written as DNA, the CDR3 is TGTGCTAGTGGTAAGGACAGTTTCAGGATACTAGCCAAAAACATTCAGTACTTC. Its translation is CASGKDSFRILAKNIQYF.

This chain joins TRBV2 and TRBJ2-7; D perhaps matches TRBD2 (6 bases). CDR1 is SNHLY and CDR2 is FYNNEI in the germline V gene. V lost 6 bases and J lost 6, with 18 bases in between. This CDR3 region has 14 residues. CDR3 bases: TGTGCCAGCAGGCCGGGACTCCAAGTCAGCGAGCAGTACTTC. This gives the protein CASRPGLQVSEQYF.

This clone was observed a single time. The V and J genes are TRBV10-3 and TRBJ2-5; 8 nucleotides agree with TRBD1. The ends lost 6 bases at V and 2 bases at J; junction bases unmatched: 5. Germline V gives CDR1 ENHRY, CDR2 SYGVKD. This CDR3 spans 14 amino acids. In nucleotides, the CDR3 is TGTGCCATCAGCCCCGACAGGGGACAAGAGACCCAGTACTTC. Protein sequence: CAISPDRGQETQYF.

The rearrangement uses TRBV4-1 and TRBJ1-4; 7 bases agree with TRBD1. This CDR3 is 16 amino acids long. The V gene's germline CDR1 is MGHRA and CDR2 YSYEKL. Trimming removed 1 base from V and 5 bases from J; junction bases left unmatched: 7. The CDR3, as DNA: TGCGCCAGCAGCCAAGTAGAAGGGACAGTAAATGAAAAACTGTTTTTT. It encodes CASSQVEGTVNEKLFF.

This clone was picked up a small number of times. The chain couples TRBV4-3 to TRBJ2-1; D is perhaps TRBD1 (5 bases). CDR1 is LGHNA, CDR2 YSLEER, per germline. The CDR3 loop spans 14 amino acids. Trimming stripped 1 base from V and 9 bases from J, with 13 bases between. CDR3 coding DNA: TGCGCCAGCAGCCAAGGACTGGGGCAGGTTGAGCAGTTCTTC. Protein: CASSQGLGQVEQFF.

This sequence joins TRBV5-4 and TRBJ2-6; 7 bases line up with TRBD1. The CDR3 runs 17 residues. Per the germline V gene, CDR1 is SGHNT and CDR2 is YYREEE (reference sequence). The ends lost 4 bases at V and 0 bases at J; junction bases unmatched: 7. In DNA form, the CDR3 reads TGTGCCAGCAGCCGAGGGGGCTATAGCTCTGGGGCCAACGTCCTGACTTTC. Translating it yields CASSRGGYSSGANVLTF.

The CDR3 is CATSRAGYIPDTQYF. The CDR3 region has the DNA TGTGCCACCAGCAGAGCAGGGTATATCCCAGATACGCAGTATTTT. The V call is TRBV15, the J call TRBJ2-3; D might be TRBD1 (5 bases). In germline, CDR1 is LNHNV, CDR2 YYDKDF (reference sequence). V lost 1 base and J 4 bases, leaving 12 bases between the germline ends. CDR3 length: 15 amino acids.

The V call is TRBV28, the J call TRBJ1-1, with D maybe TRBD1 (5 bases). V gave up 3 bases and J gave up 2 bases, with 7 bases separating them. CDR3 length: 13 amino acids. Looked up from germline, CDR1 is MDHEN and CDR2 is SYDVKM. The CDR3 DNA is TGTGCCAGCAGTTTCGGGGGTAACACTGAAGCTTTCTTT. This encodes CASSFGGNTEAFF.

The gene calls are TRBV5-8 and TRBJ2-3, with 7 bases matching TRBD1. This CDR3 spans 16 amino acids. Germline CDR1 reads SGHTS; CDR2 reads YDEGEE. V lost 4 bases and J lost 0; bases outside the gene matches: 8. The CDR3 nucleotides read TGTGCCAGCAGCCCCCGAGGGGACAGAAGCACAGATACGCAGTATTTT. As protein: CASSPRGDRSTDTQYF. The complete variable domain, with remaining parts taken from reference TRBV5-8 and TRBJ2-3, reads EAGVTQSPTHLIKTRGQQATLRCSPISGHTSVYWYQQALGLGLQFLLWYDEGEERNRGNFPPRFSGRQFPNYSSELNVNALELEDSALYLCASSPRGDRSTDTQYFGPGTRLTVL.

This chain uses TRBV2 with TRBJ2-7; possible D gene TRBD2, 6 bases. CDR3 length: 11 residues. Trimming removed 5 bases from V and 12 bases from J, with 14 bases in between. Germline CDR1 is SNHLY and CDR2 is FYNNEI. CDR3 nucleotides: TGTGCCAGCAGTTCTAGCGTCGGGGCGTACTTC. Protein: CASSSSVGAYF.

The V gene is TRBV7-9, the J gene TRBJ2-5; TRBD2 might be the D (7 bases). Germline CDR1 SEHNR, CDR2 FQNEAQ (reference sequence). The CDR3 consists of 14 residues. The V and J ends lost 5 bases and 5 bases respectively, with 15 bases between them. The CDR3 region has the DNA TGTGCCAGCAGCCCGGTGGGGGGGCTTGAGACCCAGTACTTC. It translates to CASSPVGGLETQYF.

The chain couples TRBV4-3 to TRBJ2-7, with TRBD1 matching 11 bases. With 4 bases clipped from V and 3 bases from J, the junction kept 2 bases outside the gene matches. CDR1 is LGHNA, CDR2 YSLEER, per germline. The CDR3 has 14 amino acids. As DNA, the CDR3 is TGCGCCAGCAGCCCCGGGACAGGGGGCTACGAGCAGTACTTC. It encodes CASSPGTGGYEQYF.

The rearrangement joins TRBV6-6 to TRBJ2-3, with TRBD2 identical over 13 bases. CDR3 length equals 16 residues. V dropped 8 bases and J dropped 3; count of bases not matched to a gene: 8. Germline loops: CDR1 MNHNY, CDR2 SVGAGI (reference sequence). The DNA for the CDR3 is TGTGCCAGCTCTATCCGGACTAGCGGGAGAACAGATACGCAGTATTTT. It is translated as CASSIRTSGRTDTQYF.

This chain's CDR3 is CASSWRGGPYEQYF. In nucleotides, the CDR3 is TGTGCCAGCAGCTGGAGGGGCGGGCCCTACGAGCAGTACTTC. This chain links TRBV5-6 with TRBJ2-7; TRBD2 might be the D (6 bases). CDR1 SGHDT and CDR2 YYEEEE come from the germline V gene. The CDR3 is made up of 14 amino acids. Trimming took off 3 bases at V and 2 bases at J, with 12 bases between the two ends.

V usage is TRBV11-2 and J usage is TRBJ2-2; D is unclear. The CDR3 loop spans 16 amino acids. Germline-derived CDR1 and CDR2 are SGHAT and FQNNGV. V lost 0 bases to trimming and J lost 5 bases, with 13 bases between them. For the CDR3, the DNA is TGTGCCAGCAGCTTAGATTTGCCAGGTTATACCGGGGAGCTGTTTTTT. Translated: CASSLDLPGYTGELFF.

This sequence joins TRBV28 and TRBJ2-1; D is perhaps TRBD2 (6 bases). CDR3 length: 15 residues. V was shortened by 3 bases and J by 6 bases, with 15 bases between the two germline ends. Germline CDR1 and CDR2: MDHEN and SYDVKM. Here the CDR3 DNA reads TGTGCCAGCAGTTTTGGCGGGGTGGTTGGCAATGAGCAGTTCTTC. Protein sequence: CASSFGGVVGNEQFF. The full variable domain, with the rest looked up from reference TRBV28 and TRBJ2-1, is DVKVTQSSRYLVKRTGEKVFLECVQDMDHENMFWYRQDPGLGLRLIYFSYDVKMKEKGDIPEGYSVSREKKERFSLILESASTNQTSMYLCASSFGGVVGNEQFFGPGTRLTVL.

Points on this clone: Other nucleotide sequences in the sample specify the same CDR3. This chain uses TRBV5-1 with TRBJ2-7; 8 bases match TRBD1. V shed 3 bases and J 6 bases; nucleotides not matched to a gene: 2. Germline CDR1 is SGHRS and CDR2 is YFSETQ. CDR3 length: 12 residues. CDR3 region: CASSSTGGEQYF. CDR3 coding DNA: TGCGCCAGCAGCTCAACAGGGGGCGAGCAGTACTTC.

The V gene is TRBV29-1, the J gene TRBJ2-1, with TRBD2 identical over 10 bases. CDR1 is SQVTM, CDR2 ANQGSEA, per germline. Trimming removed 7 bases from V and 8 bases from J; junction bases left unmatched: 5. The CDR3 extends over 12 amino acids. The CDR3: CSGVAGGDEQFF. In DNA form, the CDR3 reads TGCAGCGGGGTAGCGGGAGGTGATGAGCAGTTCTTC.

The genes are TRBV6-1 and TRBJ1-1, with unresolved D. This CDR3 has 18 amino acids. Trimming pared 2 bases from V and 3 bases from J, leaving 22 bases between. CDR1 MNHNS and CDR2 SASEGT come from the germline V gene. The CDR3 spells CASSEFDGRMIQDTEAFF. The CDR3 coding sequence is TGTGCCAGCAGTGAATTTGATGGTCGGATGATTCAGGACACTGAAGCTTTCTTT.

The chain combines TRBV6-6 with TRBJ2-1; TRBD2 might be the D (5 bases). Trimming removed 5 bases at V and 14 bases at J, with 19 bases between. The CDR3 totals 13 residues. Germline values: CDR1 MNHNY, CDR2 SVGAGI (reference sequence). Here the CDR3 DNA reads TGTGCCAGCAGTCGCGGCCGGGAACAAGGAGAGTTCTTC. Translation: CASSRGREQGEFF.

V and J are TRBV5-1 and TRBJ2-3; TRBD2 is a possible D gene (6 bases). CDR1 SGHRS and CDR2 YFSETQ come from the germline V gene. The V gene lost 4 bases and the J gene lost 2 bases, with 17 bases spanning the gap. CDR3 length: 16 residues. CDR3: CASSHPRDLITDTQYF. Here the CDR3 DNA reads TGCGCCAGCAGCCATCCTCGGGACTTGATCACAGATACGCAGTATTTT.

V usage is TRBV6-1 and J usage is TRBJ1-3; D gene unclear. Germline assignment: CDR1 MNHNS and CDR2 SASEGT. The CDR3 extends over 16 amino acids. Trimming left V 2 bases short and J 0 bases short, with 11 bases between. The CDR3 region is CASSERQANSGNTIYF. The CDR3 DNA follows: TGTGCCAGCAGTGAACGTCAGGCAAACTCTGGAAACACCATATATTTT.

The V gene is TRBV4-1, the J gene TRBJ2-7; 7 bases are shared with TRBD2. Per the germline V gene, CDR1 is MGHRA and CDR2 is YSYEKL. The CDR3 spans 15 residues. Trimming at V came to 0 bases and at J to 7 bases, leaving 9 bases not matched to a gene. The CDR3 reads CASSQELRETGEQYF. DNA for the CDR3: TGCGCCAGCAGCCAAGAATTGCGGGAGACGGGGGAGCAGTACTTC.

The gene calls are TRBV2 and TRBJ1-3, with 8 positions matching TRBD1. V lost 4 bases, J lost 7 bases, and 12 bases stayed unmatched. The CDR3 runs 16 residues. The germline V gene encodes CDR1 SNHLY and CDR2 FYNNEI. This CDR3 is CASSGQGNGKGNTIYF. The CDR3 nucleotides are TGTGCCAGCAGTGGACAGGGGAACGGGAAAGGGAACACCATATATTTT. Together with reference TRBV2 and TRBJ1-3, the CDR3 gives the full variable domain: EPEVTQTPSHQVTQMGQEVILRCVPISNHLYFYWYRQILGQKVEFLVSFYNNEISEKSEIFDDQFSVERPDGSNFTLKIRSTKLEDSAMYFCASSGQGNGKGNTIYFGEGSWLTVV.

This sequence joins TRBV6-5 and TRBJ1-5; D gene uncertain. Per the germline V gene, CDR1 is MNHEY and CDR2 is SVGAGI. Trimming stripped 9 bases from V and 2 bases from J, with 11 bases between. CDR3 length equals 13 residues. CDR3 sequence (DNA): TGTGCCAGGAGAGCTGGTTGCAATCAGCCCCAGCATTTT. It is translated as CARRAGCNQPQHF.

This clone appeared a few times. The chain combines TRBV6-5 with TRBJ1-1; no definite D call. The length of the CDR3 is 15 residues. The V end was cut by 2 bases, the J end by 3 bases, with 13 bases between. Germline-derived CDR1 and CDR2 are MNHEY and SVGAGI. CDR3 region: CASSYVARPDTEAFF. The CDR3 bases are TGTGCCAGCAGTTACGTCGCGAGGCCGGACACTGAAGCTTTCTTT.

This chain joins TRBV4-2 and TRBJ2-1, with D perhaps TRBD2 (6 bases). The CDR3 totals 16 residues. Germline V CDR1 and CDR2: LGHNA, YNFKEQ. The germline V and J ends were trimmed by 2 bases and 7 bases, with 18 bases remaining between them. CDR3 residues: CASSQTAREAYNEQFF. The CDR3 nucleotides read TGTGCCAGCAGCCAAACCGCGAGGGAGGCTTATAATGAGCAGTTCTTC.

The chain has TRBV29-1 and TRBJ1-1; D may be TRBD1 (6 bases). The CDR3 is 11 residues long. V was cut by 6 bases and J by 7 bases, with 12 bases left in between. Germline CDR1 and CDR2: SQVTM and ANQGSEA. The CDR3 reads CSVEYRDEAFF. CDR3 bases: TGCAGCGTAGAATACAGGGATGAAGCTTTCTTT.

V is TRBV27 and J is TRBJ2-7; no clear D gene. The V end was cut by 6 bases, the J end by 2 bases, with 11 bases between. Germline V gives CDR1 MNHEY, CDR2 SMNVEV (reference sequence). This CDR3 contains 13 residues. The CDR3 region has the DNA TGTGCCAGCAGATTGGGCAGAACCTACGAGCAGTACTTC. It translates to CASRLGRTYEQYF.

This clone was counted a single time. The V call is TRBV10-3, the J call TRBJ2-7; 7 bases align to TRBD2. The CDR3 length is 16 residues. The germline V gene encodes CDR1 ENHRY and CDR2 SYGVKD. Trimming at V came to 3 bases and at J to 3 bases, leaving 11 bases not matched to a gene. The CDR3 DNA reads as TGTGCCATCAGTGACCCAGTGCTAGCGGTAAGCTACGAGCAGTACTTC. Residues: CAISDPVLAVSYEQYF.